The T cell receptor (beta chain) described here comes from a study of blood T cell repertoires in COVID-19. Overall study context: Spain, Italy and the United States supplied samples that represented acute and convalescent COVID-19. Nucleic acid was either cDNA or gDNA, and it came from T cells, B-cell-depleted T cells, or PBMCs.

J gave up 8 bases and V 7 bases, and 5 bases lay outside the gene matches. The CDR3 contains 14 residues. The germline V gene encodes CDR1 LNHDA and CDR2 SQIVND (reference sequence). TCRdb's copy holds only in-frame clones and misses some; the assay was immunoSEQ multiplex PCR. The sample has approximately 300,000 clones, around 89% seen once. Sequencing was carried out using peripheral blood. The receptor was derived from a woman in her thirties or forties with acute or convalescent COVID-19. This rearrangement joins TRBV19 to TRBJ1-6; TRBD1 aligns across 10 bases. CDR3 nucleotides: TGTGCCAGTACCGCGGGACAGGGGTATTCACCCCTCCACTTT. Translation gives CASTAGQGYSPLHF.